Listed here are 32 T cell receptor beta chains from one sample, sequenced in a study of T cells in Graves' hyperthyroidism and ophthalmopathy. Regions amplified from RNA transcripts were the TCR beta CDR3 regions. The TCR CDR3 was amplified in a first-round RT-PCR using the HTBI primer set. MiXCR was run by TCRdb on the multiplex PCR reads, yielding one entry per CDR3 protein. The sample lists under 350,000 distinct CDR3 sequences, over 15% occurring once. The sample consisted of blood. These receptors all come from a woman aged 60-75 years with Graves' ophthalmopathy.

This clonotype was seen repeatedly, ten times or more. The chain employs TRBV5-1 and TRBJ1-5; D ambiguous. This CDR3 is built from 13 residues. Trimming pared 4 bases from V and 7 bases from J, leaving 12 bases between. Germline V lookup: CDR1 SGHRS, CDR2 YFSETQ. The CDR3 is CASSTGRDQPQHF. As DNA, the CDR3 is TGCGCCAGCAGCACCGGACGCGACCAGCCCCAGCATTTT.

This clonotype was counted once. The rearrangement joins TRBV7-2 to TRBJ2-1; D is uncertain. With 3 bases removed from V and 11 bases from J, the gap between germline ends came to 14 bases. Germline V lookup: CDR1 SGHTA, CDR2 FQGNSA. The CDR3 has 13 residues. CDR3 sequence: CASSLIGAAQQFF. In nucleotides, the CDR3 is TGTGCCAGCAGCTTGATTGGCGCGGCCCAGCAGTTCTTC.

This clonotype was counted a few times. The rearrangement joins TRBV4-3 to TRBJ2-7; D gene ambiguous. This CDR3 has 14 amino acids. Germline lookup yields CDR1 LGHNA and CDR2 YSLEER. Trimming removed 1 base from V and 6 bases from J, with 13 bases in between. The CDR3 DNA reads as TGCGCCAGCAGCCAAGCTCCGGACGCGAGCGAGCAGTACTTC. It codes for CASSQAPDASEQYF.

This clonotype has ten or more counts. The V and J genes are TRBV7-2 and TRBJ1-2, with 9 bases aligning to TRBD1. V shed 6 bases, J shed 7 bases, and the junction held 15 bases outside the gene matches. Germline-derived CDR1 and CDR2 are SGHTA and FQGNSA. There are 16 residues in the CDR3. The CDR3 DNA sequence: TGTGCCAGCAGTTTTCCCCGGGACAGGGATACCCGTGGCTACACCTTC. Its protein is CASSFPRDRDTRGYTF.

The table lists this clonotype with many counts. The CDR3 reads CASSPPMLQETQYF. DNA for the CDR3: TGTGCCAGCTCACCACCGATGCTACAAGAGACCCAGTACTTC. V is TRBV18 and J is TRBJ2-5; D gene ambiguous. Germline CDR1 KGHSH, CDR2 LQKENI. This CDR3 comprises 14 residues. Trimming took off 0 bases at V and 2 bases at J, with 7 bases between the two ends.

This clonotype was counted ten times or more. The V call is TRBV11-2, the J call TRBJ1-1; no firm D call. Germline loops: CDR1 SGHAT, CDR2 FQNNGV. Trimming stripped 3 bases from V and 2 bases from J, with 7 bases between. The CDR3 covers 13 residues. CDR3 residues: CASSFNGNTEAFF. CDR3 DNA: TGTGCCAGCAGCTTCAACGGTAACACTGAAGCTTTCTTT.

This clonotype was detected a few times. The chain links TRBV6-1 to TRBJ1-2, with no clear D. The CDR3 has 12 amino acids. CDR1 and CDR2 from the germline V gene are MNHNS and SASEGT. V was shortened by 6 bases and J by 3 bases, with 8 bases between the two germline ends. CDR3: CASRKVDYGYTF. CDR3 coding DNA: TGTGCCAGCAGGAAGGTTGACTATGGCTACACCTTC.

Of note for this clonotype: This may come from a read error, since a much larger clone is one base off. Since the CDR3 does not end with the conserved phenylalanine or tryptophan, this likely comes from a read error. This chain uses TRBV27 with TRBJ2-5; 12 bases agree with TRBD2. CDR3 size: 14 residues. V shed 8 bases, J shed 5 bases, and the junction held 6 bases outside the gene matches. Germline V gives CDR1 MNHEY, CDR2 SMNVEV (reference sequence). CDR3 in DNA: TGTGCCAGCGGGGGACTAGCGGGCGGTGAGACCCAGTACCTC. Protein sequence: CASGGLAGGETQYL.

The rearrangement joins TRBV4-1 to TRBJ2-1; D possibly corresponds to TRBD2 (5 bases). This CDR3 spans 15 amino acids. Germline lookup yields CDR1 MGHRA and CDR2 YSYEKL. V lost 0 bases, J lost 3 bases, and 9 bases lay in between. CDR3 DNA sequence: TGCGCCAGCAGCCAAGAGCGGGCAAACTACAATGAGCAGTTCTTC. This translates into CASSQERANYNEQFF.

This clonotype was found a few times. The V gene is TRBV5-8, the J gene TRBJ1-2, with a weak D call TRBD1 (5 bases). V lost 4 bases, J lost 5 bases, and 18 bases lay in between. The CDR3 spans 15 residues. Germline CDR1 is SGHTS and CDR2 is YDEGEE. The CDR3 nucleotides read TGTGCCAGCAGCCCATCGACAGCTCCTCCTTATGGCTACACCTTC. Protein: CASSPSTAPPYGYTF.

This clonotype is a singleton in its sample. The chain uses TRBV6-1 and TRBJ1-1; D is unclear. Germline CDR1 MNHNS, CDR2 SASEGT. The CDR3 runs 15 residues. Trimming removed 7 bases at V and 0 bases at J, with 15 bases between. CDR3 DNA sequence: TGTGCCAGCACTGCCTCGGGAGTAGTGAACACTGAAGCTTTCTTT. Translated, it gives CASTASGVVNTEAFF.

This clonotype was seen at least ten times. The chain carries TRBV6-1 and TRBJ2-5; D is possibly TRBD1 (5 bases). CDR1 and CDR2 (germline): MNHNS, SASEGT. The CDR3 extends over 11 amino acids. V dropped 6 bases and J dropped 10 bases, with 12 bases sitting between them. CDR3 nucleotides: TGTGCCAGCAGAGGAAGGGGCCTCCAGTACTTC. This codes for CASRGRGLQYF.

This clonotype was picked up many times. V and J are TRBV7-2 and TRBJ1-6; 9 bases line up with TRBD1. CDR1 SGHTA and CDR2 FQGNSA come from the germline V gene. The CDR3 totals 16 residues. V dropped 5 bases and J dropped 7; count of bases not matched to a gene: 9. DNA of the CDR3: TGTGCCAGCAGCGAGAAGACAGGGGGAGGAAATTCACCCCTCCACTTT. This codes for CASSEKTGGGNSPLHF.

This clonotype appeared a few times. The chain is built from TRBV20-1 and TRBJ2-3, with TRBD2 matching over 10 bases. The CDR3 has 13 residues. Germline CDR1 is DFQATT and CDR2 is SNEGSKA (reference sequence). CDR3 amino acids: CRLAGGRTDTQYF. The DNA for the CDR3 is TGCAGGTTAGCGGGAGGACGCACAGATACGCAGTATTTT.

This clonotype came up many times. The chain is built from TRBV6-5 and TRBJ2-7; D is perhaps TRBD1 (5 bases). V lost 2 bases to trimming and J lost 0 bases, with 8 bases between them. The V gene's germline CDR1 is MNHEY and CDR2 SVGAGI. The CDR3 length is 14 residues. CDR3 DNA sequence: TGTGCCAGCAGTTACGACAGAAACTCCTACGAGCAGTACTTC. Its protein product is CASSYDRNSYEQYF.

There are many counts of this clonotype. The chain employs TRBV13 and TRBJ2-7; the match to TRBD1 covers 8 bases. V shed 0 bases, J shed 1 base, and the junction held 5 bases outside the gene matches. The CDR3 spans 16 residues. In germline, CDR1 is PRHDT, CDR2 FYEKMQ (reference sequence). The CDR3 sequence is CASSLGLDRASYEQYF. DNA for the CDR3: TGTGCCAGCAGCTTAGGTTTGGACAGGGCTTCCTACGAGCAGTACTTC.

The V call is TRBV28, the J call TRBJ2-5; perhaps TRBD2 as D (6 bases). CDR3 length: 16 amino acids. The V gene lost 6 bases and the J gene lost 5 bases, with 22 bases spanning the gap. Germline-derived CDR1 and CDR2 are MDHEN and SYDVKM. The CDR3 here is CASSRLARTGGETQYF. The CDR3 bases are TGTGCCAGCAGCCGGTTAGCGCGAACCGGAGGGGAGACCCAGTACTTC.

Comment on this clonotype: Being one base from a much bigger clone, this may be a read error. For the CDR3, the DNA is TGCGCCAGCAGCCAGACAAAACGAAATGAAAAACTGTTTTTT. This sequence encodes CASSQTKRNEKLFF. The V call is TRBV5-1, the J call TRBJ1-4; D is unresolved. Germline values: CDR1 SGHRS, CDR2 YFSETQ. The CDR3 is 14 amino acids. V was cut by 4 bases and J by 5 bases, with 12 bases left in between.

This clonotype was observed many times. This chain connects TRBV12-3 or TRBV12-4 to TRBJ1-1; the D is unclear. This CDR3 has 13 amino acids. V was shortened by 6 bases and J by 1 base, with 9 bases between the two germline ends. The CDR3 loop is CASSGTRNTEAFF. CDR3 nucleotide sequence: TGTGCCAGCAGCGGAACACGGAACACTGAAGCTTTCTTT.

This clonotype was recorded many times. The CDR3 region is CASSLAQTQETQYF. For the CDR3, the DNA is TGTGCCAGCAGCTTAGCACAGACCCAAGAGACCCAGTACTTC. V usage is TRBV11-2 and J usage is TRBJ2-5; no reliable D call. The CDR3 totals 14 residues. V lost 1 base, J lost 1 base, and 7 bases lay in between. The V gene's germline CDR1 is SGHAT and CDR2 FQNNGV.

The sample holds a few counts of this clonotype. The gene calls are TRBV5-6 and TRBJ1-5, with a weak D call TRBD1 (5 bases). The V end lost 3 bases, the J end lost 10 bases, and 23 bases lay between the germline ends. The CDR3 has 16 amino acids. Germline V gene lookup returns CDR1 SGHDT and CDR2 YYEEEE. CDR3 sequence: CASSWARGRGGPPQHF. The CDR3 DNA sequence: TGTGCCAGCAGCTGGGCGCGGGGCCGGGGAGGTCCACCCCAGCATTTT.

V usage is TRBV7-3 and J usage is TRBJ1-4; the D is unclear. This CDR3 is built from 15 residues. Trimming cost V 2 bases and J 6 bases, with 13 bases left between them. CDR1 is SGHTA, CDR2 FQGTGA, per germline. The CDR3 sequence is CASSLSGVADEKLFF. DNA of the CDR3: TGTGCCAGCAGCTTATCTGGGGTTGCGGATGAAAAACTGTTTTTT.

This clonotype was seen a handful of times. The V gene is TRBV27, the J gene TRBJ2-2; D call uncertain. The germline V gene encodes CDR1 MNHEY and CDR2 SMNVEV (reference sequence). This CDR3 has 13 residues. Trimming removed 2 bases from V and 8 bases from J, with 9 bases in between. The CDR3 region is CASSLSLIGELFF. In nucleotides, the CDR3 is TGTGCCAGCAGTTTAAGTTTAATTGGGGAGCTGTTTTTT.

This clonotype was detected many times. The chain employs TRBV5-1 and TRBJ2-3; the D is unclear. CDR1 SGHRS and CDR2 YFSETQ come from the germline V gene. Trimming shortened V by 1 base and J by 4 bases, and 13 bases separated the two germline ends. The CDR3 totals 15 residues. CDR3 protein: CASSLLGLTADTQYF. The CDR3 bases are TGCGCCAGCAGCTTGTTAGGGCTAACCGCAGATACGCAGTATTTT.

The sample holds a few counts of this clonotype. The V and J genes are TRBV7-2 and TRBJ1-3; D is undetermined. The CDR3 extends over 14 amino acids. The germline CDR1 and CDR2 sequences are SGHTA and FQGNSA. Deletions cut 7 bases from V and 1 base from J, with 11 bases between. The DNA for the CDR3 is TGTGCCAGCACCAAACAACCATCTGGAAACACCATATATTTT. Protein sequence: CASTKQPSGNTIYF.

V usage is TRBV7-2 and J usage is TRBJ2-3; tentatively, D is TRBD1 (5 bases). With 5 bases removed from V and 12 bases from J, the gap between germline ends came to 12 bases. The CDR3 consists of 11 residues. Germline assignment: CDR1 SGHTA and CDR2 FQGNSA. CDR3 nucleotides: TGTGCCAGCAGCAAGGCTAGGACACAGTATTTT. Amino acids: CASSKARTQYF.

This clonotype has a count of ten or more. The genes are TRBV11-1 and TRBJ1-1; D is undetermined. V lost 4 bases and J lost 1, with 16 bases in between. CDR3 length: 16 amino acids. Germline V gene data show CDR1 as SGHAT and CDR2 as FQDESV (reference sequence). CDR3 nucleotides: TGTGCCAGCAGCTACCCTCGTGGGAAGCCGAACACTGAAGCTTTCTTT. Its protein product is CASSYPRGKPNTEAFF.

V and J are TRBV10-3 and TRBJ2-3, with TRBD2 as a possible D gene (7 bases). Germline lookup yields CDR1 ENHRY and CDR2 SYGVKD. This CDR3 comprises 16 residues. The germline V and J ends were trimmed by 9 bases and 2 bases, with 21 bases remaining between them. The CDR3 sequence is CAIGTARGAYTDTQYF. DNA for the CDR3: TGTGCCATTGGGACTGCCCGGGGGGCCTACACAGATACGCAGTATTTT.

This clonotype was observed many times. This chain links TRBV6-1 with TRBJ2-7; TRBD2 matches at 8 bases. The CDR3 is 15 residues long. Germline V CDR1 and CDR2: MNHNS, SASEGT. The trim removed 2 bases at V and 3 bases at J, leaving 6 bases unmatched. The CDR3 sequence is CASSEIGGVSYEQYF. The CDR3 DNA sequence: TGTGCCAGCAGTGAAATCGGGGGGGTCAGCTACGAGCAGTACTTC.

V and J are TRBV5-1 and TRBJ1-6, with 9 bases that match TRBD1. The CDR3 contains 15 residues. After removal of 1 base from V and 8 bases from J, the junction contained 4 bases not matched to a gene. Germline assignment: CDR1 SGHRS and CDR2 YFSETQ. CDR3 bases: TGCGCCAGCAGCTTGATGGGACAGGGTGATTCACCCCTCCACTTT. Encoded protein: CASSLMGQGDSPLHF.

The rearrangement links TRBV11-2 to TRBJ1-2; 9 bases map to TRBD1. The CDR3 extends over 16 amino acids. Germline lookup yields CDR1 SGHAT and CDR2 FQNNGV. The V segment lost 5 bases and the J segment 8 bases; nucleotides outside the gene matches: 15. CDR3 residues: CASSQPGTGRIGGYTF. The CDR3 nucleotides are TGTGCCAGCAGCCAACCCGGGACAGGGAGAATTGGGGGCTACACCTTC.

This clonotype was found many times. V is TRBV6-1 and J is TRBJ1-1; a weak D match, TRBD1 (5 bases). The germline gives CDR1 MNHNS, CDR2 SASEGT. Trimming removed 1 base at V and 4 bases at J, with 16 bases between. The CDR3 length is 16 residues. CDR3 residues: CASSEGRRTLITEAFF. CDR3 DNA: TGTGCCAGCAGTGAAGGGAGGAGGACATTGATCACTGAAGCTTTCTTT.